The 30 T cell receptor beta chains listed next were all sequenced from one sample in a study of blood T cell repertoires in COVID-19. The method was immunoSEQ multiplex PCR; TCRdb's version includes in-frame clones alone and lacks a portion of them. The repertoire holds tens of thousands of clones, 85% to 90% seen once, with about 61% in the top ten. The sample consisted of peripheral blood. Source of these receptors: a man in his 70s with acute or convalescent COVID-19.

V gene TRBV10-3 combines with J gene TRBJ1-4; 10 bases line up with TRBD1. The V gene end was trimmed by 0 bases and the J gene end by 7 bases; junction bases not matched to a gene: 2. Germline CDR1 reads ENHRY; CDR2 reads SYGVKD. CDR3 length: 15 residues. DNA for the CDR3: TGTGCCATCAGTGAGTCCCGGGACAGGGGTGAAAAACTGTTTTTT. Protein: CAISESRDRGEKLFF.

V gene TRBV28 combines with J gene TRBJ2-7; D may be TRBD2 (6 bases). Per the germline V gene, CDR1 is MDHEN and CDR2 is SYDVKM. The V end was cut by 11 bases, the J end by 6 bases, with 20 bases between. There are 13 residues in the CDR3. CDR3 in amino acids: CAGGTPDGGEQYF. Written as DNA, the CDR3 is TGTGCCGGGGGGACCCCCGATGGGGGCGAGCAGTACTTC.

The chain is built from TRBV11-1 and TRBJ2-1, with 8 bases that match TRBD2. The CDR3 runs 16 residues. CDR1 SGHAT and CDR2 FQDESV come from the germline V gene (reference sequence). The V gene end was trimmed by 1 base and the J gene end by 3 bases; junction bases not matched to a gene: 5. CDR3 residues: CASSLEVAGLYNEQFF. The DNA for the CDR3 is TGTGCCAGCAGCTTAGAGGTAGCGGGACTCTACAATGAGCAGTTCTTC.

This clone appeared once. This chain links TRBV7-9 with TRBJ2-5; TRBD1 is a possible D gene (6 bases). The V gene's germline CDR1 is SEHNR and CDR2 FQNEAQ (reference sequence). With 1 base removed from V and 8 bases from J, the gap between germline ends came to 8 bases. The CDR3 consists of 12 residues. The chain's CDR3 is CASSLVGGTQYF. The CDR3 DNA reads as TGTGCCAGCAGCTTAGTTGGGGGCACCCAGTACTTC.

V gene TRBV4-3 combines with J gene TRBJ2-1; TRBD2 agrees at 7 bases. Germline V lookup: CDR1 LGHNA, CDR2 YSLEER. The CDR3 is made up of 14 amino acids. Losses at the gene ends were 4 bases for V and 2 bases for J; bases not matched to a gene: 2. The CDR3 spells CASSRGLTYNEQFF. The CDR3 DNA is TGCGCCAGCAGCCGGGGACTAACCTACAATGAGCAGTTCTTC.

This chain joins TRBV6-1 and TRBJ2-2; 7 positions match TRBD2. The CDR3 contains 14 residues. CDR1 and CDR2 (germline): MNHNS, SASEGT. V gave up 3 bases and J gave up 5 bases; unmatched junction bases: 3. For the CDR3, the DNA is TGTGCCAGCAGTGATAGCGGGTTAACCGGGGAGCTGTTTTTT. It translates to CASSDSGLTGELFF.

The chain links TRBV6-2 or TRBV6-3 to TRBJ2-5, with D unresolved. CDR1 is MNHEY and CDR2 is SVGEGT in the germline V gene. The CDR3 has 11 residues. V was shortened by 6 bases and J by 5 bases, with 7 bases between the two germline ends. The CDR3 region is CASSHGETQYF. The CDR3, as DNA: TGTGCCAGCAGCCACGGGGAGACCCAGTACTTC.

The rearrangement uses TRBV12-3 or TRBV12-4 and TRBJ1-1; 9 nucleotides match TRBD1. The trim removed 8 bases at V and 5 bases at J, leaving 6 bases unmatched. This CDR3 spans 13 amino acids. CDR3 bases: TGTGCCAGCTCCCGGACAGGGGATACTGAAGCTTTCTTT. Residues: CASSRTGDTEAFF.

The V gene is TRBV5-1, the J gene TRBJ1-2; D remains ambiguous. CDR3 size: 14 residues. Germline values: CDR1 SGHRS, CDR2 YFSETQ. The V and J ends lost 4 bases and 4 bases respectively, with 14 bases between them. CDR3 residues: CASSPGSASYGYTF. The CDR3 coding sequence is TGCGCCAGCAGCCCGGGGTCCGCATCCTATGGCTACACCTTC.

The chain links TRBV21-1 to TRBJ1-1; TRBD1 was called by the table and not checked on the DNA. TRBV21-1 is noted as a pseudogene. CDR3 length equals 16 residues. In DNA, the CDR3 is TGTGCCAGCAGCACCACCCCGACACCCCTAAACACTGAAGCTTTCTTT. This translates into CASSTTPTPLNTEAFF.

The chain links TRBV27 to TRBJ2-7; D is unresolved. Trimming removed 2 bases at V and 4 bases at J, with 6 bases between. There are 12 residues in the CDR3. The germline CDR1 and CDR2 sequences are MNHEY and SMNVEV (reference sequence). CDR3 sequence reads: CASSLNRYEQYF. Here the CDR3 DNA reads TGTGCCAGCAGTTTAAATCGTTACGAGCAGTACTTC.

The chain uses TRBV7-2 and TRBJ2-7, with 7 nucleotides matching TRBD2. CDR1 SGHTA and CDR2 FQGNSA come from the germline V gene. The CDR3 is 17 amino acids. Germline trimming cut 2 bases from V and 0 bases from J; bases unmatched to any gene: 10. CDR3 loop: CASSLRGGLAVSYEQYF. In nucleotides, the CDR3 is TGTGCCAGCAGCTTACGGGGTGGGCTAGCGGTCTCCTACGAGCAGTACTTC.

The J gene is TRBJ1-4, the V gene TRBV11-2, with unresolved D. Trimming stripped 2 bases from V and 6 bases from J, with 22 bases between. The CDR3 length is 18 residues. Per germline, CDR1 SGHAT and CDR2 FQNNGV. This CDR3 reads CASSLNPQPQGQDEKLFF. In nucleotides, the CDR3 is TGTGCCAGCAGCTTAAACCCCCAACCCCAAGGCCAGGATGAAAAACTGTTTTTT.

The rearrangement joins TRBV5-1 to TRBJ2-5, with unresolved D. Germline values: CDR1 SGHRS, CDR2 YFSETQ. V was shortened by 0 bases and J by 4 bases, with 10 bases between the two germline ends. The CDR3 is 14 residues long. This chain's CDR3 is CASSLAGVLETQYF. DNA for the CDR3: TGCGCCAGCAGCTTGGCCGGAGTCTTAGAGACCCAGTACTTC.

The CDR3 loop reads CASSPTSTDTQYF. DNA for the CDR3: TGTGCCAGCAGCCCGACTAGCACAGATACGCAGTATTTT. The J gene is TRBJ2-3, the V gene TRBV3-1 (or the pseudogene TRBV3-2); D remains ambiguous. V was trimmed by 4 bases and J by 0 bases, leaving 5 bases between them. Germline values: CDR1 LGHDT, CDR2 YNNKEL (reference sequence). The CDR3 runs to 13 residues.

The J gene is TRBJ2-7, the V gene TRBV30; 8 bases match TRBD1. This CDR3 has 14 amino acids. Germline V gives CDR1 GTSNPN, CDR2 SVGIG (reference sequence). V lost 3 bases, J lost 2 bases, and 6 bases stayed unmatched. The CDR3 spells CAWRRGQGTYEQYF. For the CDR3, the DNA is TGTGCCTGGAGGCGCGGACAGGGAACCTACGAGCAGTACTTC.

CDR3 sequence reads: CASSFTGAPEAFF. CDR3 sequence (DNA): TGTGCCAGCAGTTTTACAGGGGCCCCTGAAGCTTTCTTT. The chain recombines TRBV28 with TRBJ1-1; 7 bases fit TRBD1. The germline gives CDR1 MDHEN, CDR2 SYDVKM. V lost 3 bases to trimming and J lost 6 bases; unmatched junction nucleotides: 4. This CDR3 contains 13 residues. The full variable domain, rest sourced from reference TRBV28 and TRBJ1-1, is DVKVTQSSRYLVKRTGEKVFLECVQDMDHENMFWYRQDPGLGLRLIYFSYDVKMKEKGDIPEGYSVSREKKERFSLILESASTNQTSMYLCASSFTGAPEAFFGQGTRLTVV.

The V call is TRBV30, the J call TRBJ2-2; a possible D gene is TRBD2 (6 bases). The ends were cut back, 2 bases at V and 4 bases at J, with 14 bases in the middle. The germline CDR1 and CDR2 sequences are GTSNPN and SVGIG (reference sequence). The CDR3 spans 15 residues. CDR3 loop: CAWSMGGDFTGELFF. The CDR3 DNA is TGTGCCTGGAGTATGGGCGGGGATTTCACCGGGGAGCTGTTTTTT.

The chain links TRBV29-1 to TRBJ1-2; D remains ambiguous. This CDR3 spans 12 amino acids. Trimming stripped 0 bases from V and 0 bases from J, with 2 bases between. The germline CDR1 and CDR2 sequences are SQVTM and ANQGSEA. The CDR3, as DNA: TGCAGCGTTGAAGACGCTAACTATGGCTACACCTTC. Its translation: CSVEDANYGYTF.

The rearrangement links TRBV19 to TRBJ2-3; the match to TRBD2 covers 11 bases. Germline CDR1 and CDR2: LNHDA and SQIVND (reference sequence). This CDR3 region has 15 residues. Unmatched junction bases numbered 11, after V lost 5 bases and J lost 10 bases. The CDR3 DNA sequence: TGTGCCAGTAGTTACCTTAGCGGGGGGGACCTGGCGCAGTATTTT. This translates into CASSYLSGGDLAQYF.

The V call is TRBV11-3, the J call TRBJ2-1, with 11 nucleotides matching TRBD1. Looked up from germline, CDR1 is SGHNT and CDR2 is YENEEA. V lost 1 base and J lost 6; bases outside the gene matches: 2. The CDR3 has 15 residues. The CDR3 sequence: CASSLVGTGGNEQFF. The CDR3 region has the DNA TGTGCCAGCAGCTTAGTTGGGACAGGGGGCAATGAGCAGTTCTTC.

The rearrangement joins TRBV5-1 to TRBJ1-6, with D possibly matching TRBD1 (5 bases). Germline-derived CDR1 and CDR2 are SGHRS and YFSETQ. V lost 6 bases to trimming and J lost 10 bases, with 23 bases between them. The CDR3 has 16 amino acids. This CDR3 reads CASTLYSSQGNSPLHF. The CDR3 coding sequence is TGCGCCAGCACCTTATACTCGAGCCAGGGAAACTCACCCCTCCACTTT.

This clone appeared once. This sequence joins TRBV18 and TRBJ1-3; TRBD1 agrees at 7 bases. This CDR3 spans 16 amino acids. Germline V gene sequence: CDR1 KGHSH, CDR2 LQKENI. J lost 0 bases, V lost 1 base, and 3 bases had no gene match. The DNA of the CDR3 is TGTGCCAGCTCACCACGTGGGACAGCCTCTGGAAACACCATATATTTT. Its protein product is CASSPRGTASGNTIYF.

The chain has TRBV18 and TRBJ2-1; D is perhaps TRBD1 (5 bases). The V and J ends lost 3 bases and 13 bases respectively, with 16 bases between them. Germline V gene data show CDR1 as KGHSH and CDR2 as LQKENI. The CDR3 spans 13 residues. CDR3 in amino acids: CASSPRPGQGQFF. In DNA, the CDR3 is TGTGCCAGCTCACCTAGACCAGGGCAAGGTCAGTTCTTC.

V usage is TRBV5-1 and J usage is TRBJ2-1; D remains ambiguous. This CDR3 region has 12 residues. Trimming removed 4 bases from V and 5 bases from J, with 7 bases in between. CDR1 SGHRS and CDR2 YFSETQ come from the germline V gene. CDR3 region: CASSLLNNEQFF. The DNA of the CDR3 is TGCGCCAGCAGCCTGTTAAACAATGAGCAGTTCTTC.

The DNA for the CDR3 is TGTGCCAGCAGCCAAGAACGGCGGGGCAATCAGCCCCAGCATTTT. It encodes CASSQERRGNQPQHF. This rearrangement joins TRBV4-2 to TRBJ1-5; D unresolved. The V gene lost 0 bases and the J gene lost 2 bases, with 8 bases spanning the gap. CDR1 and CDR2 (germline): LGHNA, YNFKEQ. The CDR3 totals 15 residues.

This clone was seen more than once but under ten times. The chain couples TRBV7-9 to TRBJ1-6; D remains unclear. V gave up 8 bases and J gave up 6 bases, with 8 bases separating them. The CDR3 has 12 residues. Germline CDR1 and CDR2: SEHNR and FQNEAQ (reference sequence). CDR3 in DNA: TGTGCCAGCTCGGGAAGTAATTCACCCCTCCACTTT. Its protein is CASSGSNSPLHF.

This clone has just one count. The chain uses TRBV5-1 and TRBJ2-2, with a possible D match to TRBD1 (7 bases). With 4 bases removed from V and 6 bases from J, the gap between germline ends came to 13 bases. CDR3 length equals 14 residues. Germline V gene data show CDR1 as SGHRS and CDR2 as YFSETQ. In nucleotides, the CDR3 is TGCGCCAGCAGCCCCGGAGGGGGCCCCGGGGAGCTGTTTTTT. It is translated as CASSPGGGPGELFF.

The genes are TRBV29-1 and TRBJ2-2; 10 bases agree with TRBD1. The CDR3 has 14 residues. Germline V CDR1 and CDR2: SQVTM, ANQGSEA. J gave up 4 bases and V 7 bases, and 6 bases lay outside the gene matches. The CDR3 protein is CSGRDRGGTGELFF. The CDR3 DNA sequence: TGCAGCGGGCGGGACAGGGGAGGCACCGGGGAGCTGTTTTTT.

This clone was counted once. V and J are TRBV30 and TRBJ1-4, with TRBD1 identical over 9 bases. Germline assignment: CDR1 GTSNPN and CDR2 SVGIG (reference sequence). The CDR3 runs 16 residues. The V segment lost 2 bases and the J segment 4 bases; nucleotides outside the gene matches: 8. Here the CDR3 DNA reads TGTGCCTGGAGTTCCCTAGGGACAGGGTTTAATGAAAAACTGTTTTTT. Translating it yields CAWSSLGTGFNEKLFF.